This TCR beta chain was sequenced for a study of T-cell reconstitution after alpha-beta-depleted transplantation in children. This clonotype was picked up many times. The V gene's germline CDR1 is LGHNA and CDR2 YSLEER. Trimming pared 4 bases from V and 1 base from J, leaving 13 bases between. The CDR3 totals 15 residues. Library preparation (for TCRbeta) was performed with unique molecular identifiers. Using its own MiXCR run on the PCR reads, TCRdb lists one record per CDR3 protein. Altogether about 640,000 distinct CDR3 sequences are present, around 16% being singletons, with the ten largest covering 1.1%.

This rearrangement joins TRBV4-3 to TRBJ1-1; D remains unclear. The sample consisted of PBMCs from the stem cell graft donor, taken from the stem cell graft. The receptor comes from a human donor who donated a stem cell graft to a child with acute myeloid leukemia. CDR3: CASSPGVGGNTEAFF. DNA for the CDR3: TGCGCCAGCAGCCCAGGTGTAGGAGGGAACACTGAAGCTTTCTTT.